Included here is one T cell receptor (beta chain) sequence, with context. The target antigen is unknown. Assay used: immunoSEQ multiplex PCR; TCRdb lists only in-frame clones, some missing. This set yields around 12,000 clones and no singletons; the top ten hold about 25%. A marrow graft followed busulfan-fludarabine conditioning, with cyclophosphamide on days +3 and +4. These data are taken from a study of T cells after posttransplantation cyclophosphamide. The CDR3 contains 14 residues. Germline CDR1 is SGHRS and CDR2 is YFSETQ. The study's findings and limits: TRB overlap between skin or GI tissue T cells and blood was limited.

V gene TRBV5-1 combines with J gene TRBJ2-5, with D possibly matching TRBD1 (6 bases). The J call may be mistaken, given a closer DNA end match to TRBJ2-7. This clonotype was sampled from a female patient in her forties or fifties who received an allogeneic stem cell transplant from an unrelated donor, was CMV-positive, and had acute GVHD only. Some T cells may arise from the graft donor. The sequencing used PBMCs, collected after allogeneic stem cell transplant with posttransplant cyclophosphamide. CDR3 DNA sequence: TGCGCCAGCAGCATTACAGGGAAAGTCTACGAGCAGTACTTC. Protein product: CASSITGKVYEQYF.